Listed here are 25 T cell receptor beta chains from one sample, sequenced in a study of blood T cell repertoires in COVID-19. The assay was immunoSEQ multiplex PCR, and TCRdb's table has in-frame clones only and misses some. The repertoire holds 150,000 to 250,000 clones, with around 95% as singletons. The specimen was peripheral blood. The origin of the receptors is a man between 25 and 39 years old with COVID-19, enrolled during active disease.

V and J are TRBV3-1 (or the pseudogene TRBV3-2) and TRBJ1-4; no reliable D call. This CDR3 region has 17 residues. Per germline, CDR1 LGHDT and CDR2 YNNKEL (reference sequence). The germline V and J ends were trimmed by 4 bases and 3 bases, with 18 bases remaining between them. The CDR3 DNA reads TGTGCCAGCAGCCCAAAATGGGCGGAGGATCCTAATGAAAAACTGTTTTTT. Amino acids: CASSPKWAEDPNEKLFF.

The genes are TRBV12-5 and TRBJ2-5; D gene unclear. Deletions cut 2 bases from V and 3 bases from J, with 10 bases between. The CDR3 loop spans 14 amino acids. Germline assignment: CDR1 LGHNT and CDR2 FRNRAP. The CDR3 DNA reads as TGTGCTAGTGGTTTGTGGCCAATCGAAGAGACCCAGTACTTC. It is translated as CASGLWPIEETQYF.

V usage is TRBV9 and J usage is TRBJ1-2; possible D gene TRBD1, 5 bases. Trimming stripped 0 bases from V and 2 bases from J, with 8 bases between. The CDR3 covers 14 residues. Germline CDR1 is SGDLS and CDR2 is YYNGEE. The DNA of the CDR3 is TGTGCCAGCAGCGTAGATCCAGGGAACTATGGCTACACCTTC. It encodes CASSVDPGNYGYTF. Using reference TRBV9 and TRBJ1-2 for the parts outside the CDR3, the full variable domain is DSGVTQTPKHLITATGQRVTLRCSPRSGDLSVYWYQQSLDQGLQFLIQYYNGEERAKGNILERFSAQQFPDLHSELNLSSLELGDSALYFCASSVDPGNYGYTFGSGTRLTVV.

The chain uses TRBV4-1 and TRBJ1-3; a weak D match, TRBD1 (6 bases). Germline V CDR1 and CDR2: MGHRA, YSYEKL. V was shortened by 6 bases and J by 1 base, with 13 bases between the two germline ends. CDR3 length: 15 residues. CDR3 sequence: CASRHTGFSGNTIYF. The CDR3 DNA reads TGCGCCAGCAGACATACAGGGTTTTCTGGAAACACCATATATTTT.

The chain has TRBV19 and TRBJ2-6; no reliable D call. Germline CDR1 and CDR2: LNHDA and SQIVND (reference sequence). V was pared by 2 bases and J by 3 bases, with 2 bases between. The CDR3 loop spans 13 amino acids. The CDR3 region is CASSILGANVLTF. CDR3 coding DNA: TGTGCCAGTAGTATACTTGGGGCCAACGTCCTGACTTTC.

This chain connects TRBV5-6 to TRBJ1-1; D uncertain. Trimming left V 8 bases short and J 3 bases short, with 8 bases between. The germline V gene has CDR1 SGHDT and CDR2 YYEEEE. This CDR3 has 11 residues. CDR3 amino acids: CASSGDTEAFF. The CDR3, as DNA: TGTGCCAGTTCCGGGGACACTGAAGCTTTCTTT.

J is TRBJ1-1 and V is TRBV5-4; D unresolved. The V gene's germline CDR1 is SGHNT and CDR2 YYREEE (reference sequence). The germline V and J ends were trimmed by 4 bases and 0 bases, with 10 bases remaining between them. The CDR3 sequence is 14 residues long. The chain's CDR3 is CASSPTDLNTEAFF. The DNA for the CDR3 is TGTGCCAGCAGCCCAACGGACTTGAACACTGAAGCTTTCTTT.

This rearrangement joins TRBV6-6 to TRBJ1-4; no reliable D call. V lost 0 bases and J 10 bases, leaving 9 bases between the germline ends. The CDR3 totals 13 residues. Germline values: CDR1 MNHNY, CDR2 SVGAGI (reference sequence). As DNA, the CDR3 is TGTGCCAGCAGTTACTCGCAGCCGGGAAAACTGTTTTTT. Translating gives CASSYSQPGKLFF.

The chain is built from TRBV19 and TRBJ1-2, with 9 bases aligning to TRBD1. Germline lookup yields CDR1 LNHDA and CDR2 SQIVND (reference sequence). The junction had 13 bases not matched to a gene; V was cut back by 7 bases and J by 7 bases. The CDR3 loop spans 15 amino acids. The CDR3 DNA follows: TGTGCCAGTACCTTCCGGGACAGGGATTCAAGTGGCTACACCTTC. It encodes CASTFRDRDSSGYTF.

The chain couples TRBV5-1 to TRBJ1-2; 7 nucleotides line up with TRBD1. The CDR3 extends over 12 amino acids. With V trimmed by 5 bases and J by 6 bases, 4 bases remained unmatched. The germline CDR1 and CDR2 sequences are SGHRS and YFSETQ. CDR3 sequence (DNA): TGCGCCAGCAGTCTAGACAGGGATGGCTACACCTTC. Encoded protein: CASSLDRDGYTF.

The chain joins TRBV10-1 to TRBJ1-5; D is unresolved. Germline V lookup: CDR1 WNHNN, CDR2 SYGVQD (reference sequence). The CDR3 length is 13 residues. V was cut by 3 bases and J by 6 bases, with 9 bases left in between. As DNA, the CDR3 is TGCGCCAGCAGTGAAACGGGAGGTCAGCCCCAGCATTTT. Encoded protein: CASSETGGQPQHF.

The J gene is TRBJ1-4, the V gene TRBV6-1; a possible D gene is TRBD1 (6 bases). Trimming pared 2 bases from V and 8 bases from J, leaving 15 bases between. CDR1 and CDR2 (germline): MNHNS, SASEGT. The CDR3 is 15 residues long. CDR3 in DNA: TGTGCCAGCAGTGAATGGGGGACACAAGGAGAAAAACTGTTTTTT. It translates to CASSEWGTQGEKLFF.

The genes are TRBV4-1 and TRBJ2-7, with D maybe TRBD2 (5 bases). The germline CDR1 and CDR2 sequences are MGHRA and YSYEKL. The CDR3 has 15 residues. The V gene lost 8 bases and the J gene lost 0 bases, with 17 bases spanning the gap. CDR3 sequence reads: CASSRGTGSSYEQYF. The CDR3 region has the DNA TGCGCCAGCTCTCGTGGAACGGGGAGCTCCTACGAGCAGTACTTC.

The rearrangement uses TRBV6-1 and TRBJ2-1; 13 nucleotides match TRBD2. Trimming took 1 base from V and 7 from J; bases not matched to a gene: 7. The CDR3 totals 17 residues. Germline V CDR1 and CDR2: MNHNS, SASEGT. For the CDR3, the DNA is TGTGCCAGCAGTGAAGGGGAGACTAGCGGGGGGTTTAATGAGCAGTTCTTC. This encodes CASSEGETSGGFNEQFF.

The V call is TRBV4-1, the J call TRBJ2-7, with D possibly being TRBD2 (6 bases). The V gene's germline CDR1 is MGHRA and CDR2 YSYEKL. V lost 1 base and J lost 3, with 16 bases in between. The CDR3 totals 16 residues. CDR3 sequence: CASSQAPGEVSYEQYF. CDR3 nucleotide sequence: TGCGCCAGCAGCCAAGCCCCCGGGGAGGTCAGCTACGAGCAGTACTTC.

V and J are TRBV3-1 (or the pseudogene TRBV3-2) and TRBJ1-5; D unresolved. The CDR3 covers 14 residues. Between the trimmed V and J ends, which lost 3 bases and 3 bases, there was a span of 9 bases. Germline assignment: CDR1 LGHDT and CDR2 YNNKEL (reference sequence). The CDR3 here is CASSHAGPNQPQHF. The CDR3 DNA follows: TGTGCCAGCAGCCACGCAGGTCCCAATCAGCCCCAGCATTTT.

This sequence joins TRBV6-5 and TRBJ1-2, with unresolved D. Per the germline V gene, CDR1 is MNHEY and CDR2 is SVGAGI. This CDR3 spans 13 amino acids. Trimming removed 2 bases from V and 5 bases from J, with 9 bases in between. For the CDR3, the DNA is TGTGCCAGCAGTTACGCGACGGGATATGGCTACACCTTC. Its translation is CASSYATGYGYTF.

This chain joins TRBV7-9 and TRBJ1-6, with D possibly matching TRBD1 (6 bases). The V and J ends lost 3 bases and 5 bases respectively, with 11 bases between them. CDR1 is SEHNR and CDR2 is FQNEAQ in the germline V gene (reference sequence). This CDR3 comprises 15 residues. CDR3 coding DNA: TGTGCCAGCAGCTTTGCAGGGGTCGATAATTCACCCCTCCACTTT. Amino acid sequence: CASSFAGVDNSPLHF.

This CDR3 reads CASSVGTPSREQFF. CDR3 in DNA: TGTGCCAGCAGCGTAGGGACACCCTCCCGTGAGCAGTTCTTC. The chain joins TRBV9 to TRBJ2-1; tentative D call: TRBD1 (5 bases). The germline V gene encodes CDR1 SGDLS and CDR2 YYNGEE. The V end was cut by 0 bases, the J end by 9 bases, with 13 bases between. This CDR3 has 14 amino acids.

V is TRBV20-1 and J is TRBJ1-2, with TRBD1 identical over 11 bases. Per germline, CDR1 DFQATT and CDR2 SNEGSKA (reference sequence). The CDR3 has 11 residues. Written as DNA, the CDR3 is TGCAGGGGACAGGGGGACTATGGCTACACCTTC. Residues: CRGQGDYGYTF.

In DNA, the CDR3 is TGTGCCAGCAGCTCGGAGGCGGCCCCAAGCTACGAGCAGTACTTC. Translated: CASSSEAAPSYEQYF. This rearrangement joins TRBV13 to TRBJ2-7, with D possibly TRBD2 on 5 matching bases. Trimming stripped 4 bases from V and 3 bases from J, with 16 bases between. This CDR3 is built from 15 residues. The germline V gene encodes CDR1 PRHDT and CDR2 FYEKMQ (reference sequence).

This rearrangement joins TRBV7-9 to TRBJ2-5; weak D call: TRBD1 (7 bases). The CDR3 covers 16 residues. Germline assignment: CDR1 SEHNR and CDR2 FQNEAQ (reference sequence). Trimming took off 5 bases at V and 5 bases at J, with 21 bases between the two ends. The CDR3 nucleotides are TGTGCCAGCAGCCCAAGACTGACAGGGAGGTCGGAGACCCAGTACTTC. Its protein product is CASSPRLTGRSETQYF.

The sample holds one count of this clone. V is TRBV19 and J is TRBJ1-5, with 10 nucleotides matching TRBD1. V trimming: 4 bases; J trimming: 2 bases; junction bases outside the gene matches: 5. The CDR3 runs to 16 residues. CDR1 and CDR2 from the germline V gene are LNHDA and SQIVND (reference sequence). The CDR3: CASSTTGGAGNQPQHF. CDR3 bases: TGTGCCAGTAGTACGACAGGGGGCGCCGGCAATCAGCCCCAGCATTTT.

The chain carries TRBV10-3 and TRBJ2-7; maybe TRBD2 (6 bases). The CDR3 contains 15 residues. V shed 4 bases and J shed 0 bases, with 13 bases lying between them. Per the germline V gene, CDR1 is ENHRY and CDR2 is SYGVKD. Written as DNA, the CDR3 is TGTGCCATCAGTGCGGGGGACCCCATCTCCTACGAGCAGTACTTC. It codes for CAISAGDPISYEQYF.

The chain joins TRBV6-1 to TRBJ2-3; 10 bases are shared with TRBD2. This CDR3 is built from 17 residues. Per germline, CDR1 MNHNS and CDR2 SASEGT. V was clipped by 3 bases and J by 7 bases; unmatched bases: 13. CDR3 amino acids: CASSEAPLAGGQNTQYF. CDR3 sequence (DNA): TGTGCCAGCAGTGAGGCGCCATTAGCGGGGGGTCAGAATACGCAGTATTTT.